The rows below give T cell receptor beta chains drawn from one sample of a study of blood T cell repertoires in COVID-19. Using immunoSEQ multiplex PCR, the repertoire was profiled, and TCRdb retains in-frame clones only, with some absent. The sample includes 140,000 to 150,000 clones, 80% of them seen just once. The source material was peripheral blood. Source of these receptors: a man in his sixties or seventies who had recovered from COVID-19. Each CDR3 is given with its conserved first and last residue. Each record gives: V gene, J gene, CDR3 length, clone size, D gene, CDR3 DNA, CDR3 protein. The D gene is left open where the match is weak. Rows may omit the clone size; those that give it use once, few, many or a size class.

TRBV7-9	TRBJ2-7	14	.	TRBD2	TGTGCCAGCAGTTCTAGCGGGAGGGCATACGAGCAGTACTTC	CASSSSGRAYEQYF
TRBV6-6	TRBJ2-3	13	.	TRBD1	TGTGCCAGCAGTATGACAGGGGCAGATACGCAGTATTTT	CASSMTGADTQYF
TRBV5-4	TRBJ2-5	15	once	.	TGTGCCAGCAGCTTGGATCTAGTAGATGGAGAGACCCAGTACTTC	CASSLDLVDGETQYF
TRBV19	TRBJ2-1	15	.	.	TGTGCCAGTAGTATAACGGCAGGGACTTACAATGAGCAGTTCTTC	CASSITAGTYNEQFF
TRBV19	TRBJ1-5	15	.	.	TGTGCCAGTAGTCCCCGGGGGGCCGGGAATCAGCCCCAGCATTTT	CASSPRGAGNQPQHF
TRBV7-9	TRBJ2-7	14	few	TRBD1	TGTGCCAGCAGCCATACAGGGGGCGCGGAGGAGCAGTACTTC	CASSHTGGAEEQYF
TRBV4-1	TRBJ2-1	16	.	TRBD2	TGCGCCAGCAGCCAACTCTTAGCGGGAGGGATGAATGAGCAGTTCTTC	CASSQLLAGGMNEQFF
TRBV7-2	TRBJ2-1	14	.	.	TGTGCCAGCAGCTTAAACAGACAAAACAATGAGCAGTTCTTC	CASSLNRQNNEQFF
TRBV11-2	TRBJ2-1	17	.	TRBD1	TGTGCCAGCAGCCAAGGCCTGGGACAGGGAGGCTACAATGAGCAGTTCTTC	CASSQGLGQGGYNEQFF
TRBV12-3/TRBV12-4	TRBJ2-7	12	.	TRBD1	TGTGCCAGCAGTTTACCGGACAGGCAGCAGTACTTC	CASSLPDRQQYF
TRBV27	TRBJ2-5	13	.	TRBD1	TGTGCCAGCAGTACTACAGGGGAAGAGACCCAGTACTTC	CASSTTGEETQYF
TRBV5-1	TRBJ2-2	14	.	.	TGCGCCAGCAGCTTGGCCCTAAACACCGGGGAGCTGTTTTTT	CASSLALNTGELFF
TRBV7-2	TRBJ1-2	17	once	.	TGTGCCAGCAGCTTAGCGGGGCGGGGCGAGACTAACTATGGCTACACCTTC	CASSLAGRGETNYGYTF
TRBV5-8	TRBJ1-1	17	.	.	TGTGCCAGCACCTCCAGGTGGGGGCAGGGTATGAACACTGAAGCTTTCTTT	CASTSRWGQGMNTEAFF
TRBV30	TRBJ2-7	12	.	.	TGTGCCTGGAGTGTGGCCGGGGGCGAGCAGTACTTC	CAWSVAGGEQYF
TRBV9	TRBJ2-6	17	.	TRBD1	TGTGCCAGCAGCGTAGTCATAGGGGGCGCTGGGGCCAACGTCCTGACTTTC	CASSVVIGGAGANVLTF
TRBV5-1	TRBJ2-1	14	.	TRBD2	TGCGCCAGCACCGTCCCCAGCGGGAGCAATGAGCAGTTCTTC	CASTVPSGSNEQFF
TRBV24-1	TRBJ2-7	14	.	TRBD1	TGTGCCACCAGTGGGGACAGGGGATCCTACGAGCAGTACTTC	CATSGDRGSYEQYF
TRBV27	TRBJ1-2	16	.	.	TGTGCCAGCAGCAGGGGAGGGGACGATACTAACTATGGCTACACCTTC	CASSRGGDDTNYGYTF
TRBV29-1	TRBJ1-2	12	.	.	TGCAGCGTTGATGGGACACACTATGGCTACACCTTC	CSVDGTHYGYTF
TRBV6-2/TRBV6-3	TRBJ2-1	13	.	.	TGTGCCAGCACCCCGGAGGGAGATAATGAGCAGTTCTTC	CASTPEGDNEQFF
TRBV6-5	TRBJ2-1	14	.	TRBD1	TGTGCCAGCAGTCGAGACACAGGGGCCGTTGAGCAGTTCTTC	CASSRDTGAVEQFF
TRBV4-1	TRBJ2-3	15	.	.	TGCGCCAGCAGCCGTACAGGGATTCAGGGAGATACGCAGTATTTT	CASSRTGIQGDTQYF
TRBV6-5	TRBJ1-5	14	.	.	TGTGCCAGCAGACCGCAGGGTAGCAATCAGCCCCAGCATTTT	CASRPQGSNQPQHF
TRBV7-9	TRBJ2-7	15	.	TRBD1	TGTGCCAGCAGCTTACCAGGGACAGTGACCTACGAGCAGTACTTC	CASSLPGTVTYEQYF